A single T cell receptor (beta chain) is shown here with its context. Each participant's cohort was designated according to participant-reported clinical history. The data belong to a study of blood T cell repertoires in COVID-19. Under the authors' procedure: The assay estimated nucleated cells by amplifying reference gene primers. Libraries were prepared by immunoSEQ multiplex PCR; TCRdb keeps only in-frame clonotypes and omits some of them. V, J and clone size reflect that table, while D and trimming were determined from the DNA. Seen here are around 290,000 clones, 88% observed once, and the top ten hold around 2%. Germline V gene lookup returns CDR1 LGHNA and CDR2 YSLEER. Trimming at V came to 4 bases and at J to 4 bases, leaving 0 bases not matched to a gene. This CDR3 region has 14 residues.

The TCR comes from a woman in her sixties or seventies in a cohort exposed to, infected with or recovered from COVID-19 (not recorded which). The chain employs TRBV4-3 and TRBJ2-2; 10 bases line up with TRBD2. The specimen was PBMCs or T cells enriched from blood (not recorded which). The CDR3 DNA reads TGCGCCAGCAGCCGGACTAGCGGCACCGGGGAGCTGTTTTTT. This encodes CASSRTSGTGELFF.